Included here is one T cell receptor (beta chain) sequence, with context. What it binds is not known. Relative to the germline gene, one junction end is altered; a read error may explain this. This CDR3 has 14 amino acids. Germline CDR1 and CDR2: SGHTA and FQGNSA. TCRdb analysed the 5' RACE reads with MiXCR anew, one entry per CDR3 protein. The data contain hundreds of thousands of distinct CDR3 sequences, more than 15% of them singletons. These data belong to a study of T-cell memory formation after mild COVID-19. Study-wide points: Second-wave clones with a day 37 peak had unconfirmed SARS-CoV-2 specificity. CD4+ contracting clones lay mainly in CM and EM, CD8+ ones in EMRA.

The clonotype was recovered from a man between 18 and 29 years old who had mild COVID-19 (a few samples of this study predate the infection). Cell type and time point are not known. This rearrangement joins TRBV7-2 to TRBJ2-5; possibly TRBD2 for D (6 bases). Material: PBMCs or a T cell subset sorted from them (not recorded which). The CDR3 is CASTLATGRETQYF. In nucleotides, the CDR3 is TGTGCCAGCACCTTAGCCACGGGGAGGGAGACCCAGTACTTC.